This TCR beta chain was sequenced for a study of blood T cell repertoires in COVID-19. At the level of the study: There were acute and convalescent COVID-19 samples, and they came from the United States, Italy and Spain.

TCRdb's copy holds only in-frame clones and misses some; the assay was immunoSEQ multiplex PCR. The sample has roughly 180,000 clones; about 85% are singletons. CDR1 is MNHEY and CDR2 is SMNVEV in the germline V gene (reference sequence). With 5 bases clipped from V and 2 bases from J, the junction kept 7 bases outside the gene matches. The CDR3 contains 15 residues. The receptor was isolated from a woman aged 55-70 years with acute or convalescent COVID-19. The chain uses TRBV27 and TRBJ1-2; 8 bases are shared with TRBD1. Sequenced sample: peripheral blood. The CDR3 loop is CASSNGQGRNYGYTF. As DNA, the CDR3 is TGTGCCAGCAGTAATGGACAGGGACGCAACTATGGCTACACCTTC.